Listed below are T cell receptor beta chains from one sample, sequenced in a study of blood T cell repertoires in COVID-19. TCRdb keeps only in-frame clones here, not all; method: immunoSEQ multiplex PCR. The repertoire consists of tens of thousands of clones, with about 80% occurring once and the leading ten covering 28%. The sample was peripheral blood. These receptors were collected from a man in his 70s with acute or convalescent COVID-19. Both conserved end residues are trimmed from each CDR3. Size values are once, few and many counts, or a class for expanded clones, and some rows have none.

len: 11
v_gene: TRBV6-5
abundance: NA
CDR3aa: ATANRVEQPQH

len: 11
v_gene: TRBV29-1
abundance: NA
CDR3aa: SVVTGRNTEAF

len: 14
v_gene: TRBV9
abundance: NA
CDR3aa: ASSGLSGSLIDEQF

len: 11
v_gene: TRBV2
abundance: NA
CDR3aa: ASRALGSYEQY

len: 10
v_gene: TRBV5-6
abundance: once
CDR3aa: ASSLRDSEAF

len: 14
v_gene: TRBV7-8
abundance: once
CDR3aa: ASSLAGGTGVEKLF

len: 12
v_gene: TRBV2
abundance: NA
CDR3aa: ASSAQFMNTEAF

len: 13
v_gene: TRBV5-6
abundance: NA
CDR3aa: ASSWGTARREKLF

len: 17
v_gene: TRBV5-1
abundance: NA
CDR3aa: ASSSNPRLAGGNGNEQF

len: 13
v_gene: TRBV6-5
abundance: NA
CDR3aa: ASSYSTGTNEKLF

len: 11
v_gene: TRBV19
abundance: NA
CDR3aa: ASSSTGGTEAF

len: 12
v_gene: TRBV11-2
abundance: NA
CDR3aa: ASSPSRAQETQY

len: 12
v_gene: TRBV29-1
abundance: once
CDR3aa: SVAGQGSYNEQF

len: 14
v_gene: TRBV9
abundance: NA
CDR3aa: ASSAWDRGSNYGYT

len: 13
v_gene: TRBV11-3
abundance: NA
CDR3aa: ASSLRQGLGETQY

len: 13
v_gene: TRBV18
abundance: NA
CDR3aa: ASSLWTAGANVLT

len: 12
v_gene: TRBV5-1
abundance: NA
CDR3aa: ASRRTGGIEKLF

len: 12
v_gene: TRBV5-1
abundance: NA
CDR3aa: ASSSDSPLGEQY

len: 12
v_gene: TRBV5-1
abundance: NA
CDR3aa: ASSPDQLIYEQY

len: 13
v_gene: TRBV1
abundance: NA
CDR3aa: TSSQEFSGGRGYT

len: 13
v_gene: TRBV5-6
abundance: NA
CDR3aa: ASSLTGTGGYEQY

len: 13
v_gene: TRBV6-6
abundance: NA
CDR3aa: ASSTYVGRRTEAF

len: 12
v_gene: TRBV7-6
abundance: NA
CDR3aa: ASSPGQGNYGYT

len: 12
v_gene: TRBV2
abundance: many
CDR3aa: ASSDNRGTDTQY

len: 13
v_gene: TRBV5-1
abundance: NA
CDR3aa: ASWPSGLVTGELF

len: 13
v_gene: TRBV25-1
abundance: NA
CDR3aa: ASSEWTGKDYGYT

len: 10
v_gene: TRBV7-8
abundance: NA
CDR3aa: ASSLSGGEAF

len: 12
v_gene: TRBV5-1
abundance: NA
CDR3aa: ASSLIEPGDEQF

len: 12
v_gene: TRBV6-6
abundance: NA
CDR3aa: ASRTSGSTYEQY

len: 14
v_gene: TRBV5-1
abundance: once
CDR3aa: ASSTFGQGRSYEQY

len: 13
v_gene: TRBV5-4
abundance: NA
CDR3aa: ASSLGIQGNTEAF

len: 13
v_gene: TRBV30
abundance: NA
CDR3aa: AWGYTGARDTEAF

len: 13
v_gene: TRBV4-3
abundance: NA
CDR3aa: ASSQGNRGFYGYT

len: 12
v_gene: TRBV2
abundance: NA
CDR3aa: ASMREQGYSPLH

len: 13
v_gene: TRBV28
abundance: NA
CDR3aa: ASSPGLYDWDIQY

len: 14
v_gene: TRBV7-3
abundance: NA
CDR3aa: ASSPRPSSGANVLT

len: 13
v_gene: TRBV5-6
abundance: NA
CDR3aa: ASSRRVILQETQY

len: 12
v_gene: TRBV28
abundance: NA
CDR3aa: ASSPEDRVNGYT

len: 13
v_gene: TRBV19
abundance: NA
CDR3aa: ASRTNDRGNSPLH

len: 15
v_gene: TRBV24-1
abundance: once
CDR3aa: ATSDPGLAGRTDTQY

len: 14
v_gene: TRBV15
abundance: once
CDR3aa: ATSRAGTGSFNEQF

len: 15
v_gene: TRBV5-5
abundance: NA
CDR3aa: ASSLARRTGIAYEQY

len: 13
v_gene: TRBV9
abundance: once
CDR3aa: ASSASGTGVYEQY

len: 14
v_gene: TRBV20-1
abundance: NA
CDR3aa: SASHPGQGSTDGYT

len: 11
v_gene: TRBV18
abundance: NA
CDR3aa: ASSPQGVDEQY

len: 15
v_gene: TRBV13
abundance: NA
CDR3aa: ASSIDRGTLNTGELF

len: 12
v_gene: TRBV19
abundance: NA
CDR3aa: ASSRQGLGVEQF

len: 12
v_gene: TRBV19
abundance: NA
CDR3aa: ASSIRGRDTEAF

len: 16
v_gene: TRBV9
abundance: NA
CDR3aa: ASSPTGTGRNLNTEAF

len: 11
v_gene: TRBV18
abundance: NA
CDR3aa: ASSPPVTDTQY

len: 13
v_gene: TRBV19
abundance: NA
CDR3aa: ASSTTGQGARSRF

len: 13
v_gene: TRBV4-1
abundance: NA
CDR3aa: ASSQGLAGEETQY

len: 14
v_gene: TRBV7-8
abundance: few
CDR3aa: ASSRMRAGLYNEQF

len: 12
v_gene: TRBV28
abundance: NA
CDR3aa: ASRNSGSLNEQF

len: 13
v_gene: TRBV5-6
abundance: NA
CDR3aa: ASSPSQVTGSPLH

len: 11
v_gene: TRBV2
abundance: medium-sized
CDR3aa: ASSEFRGNTIY

len: 13
v_gene: TRBV5-1
abundance: NA
CDR3aa: ASSNPRGENTEAF

len: 12
v_gene: TRBV27
abundance: once
CDR3aa: ASSPDSSYYGYT

len: 11
v_gene: TRBV6-1
abundance: NA
CDR3aa: ASSERGPTEAF

len: 17
v_gene: TRBV7-9
abundance: NA
CDR3aa: ASSRVPTGGSPFSGELF